A selection of T cell receptor beta chains follows, all from one sample in a study of cytomegalovirus exposure and HLA in healthy donors. This table comes from immunoSEQ multiplex PCR, and its TCRdb copy is limited to in-frame clones, with some not included. The sample includes about 160,000 clones, around three quarters of them seen just once. The specimen sequenced was PBMCs. The receptors shown here come from a woman aged 40 to 50 in good health and CMV-seronegative. Both conserved end residues are part of each CDR3. A D gene is named only where the DNA matches it firmly. Clone size is not always given. Where it is, it says once, few, many or a class for expanded clones.

>13|TRBJ2-7|few|TRBD1|TRBV19
CASRDREKHEQYF
TGTGCCAGTAGAGACAGGGAGAAACACGAGCAGTACTTC
>13|TRBJ1-6|-|-|TRBV2
CATQEVGGSPLHF
TGTGCCACCCAGGAGGTTGGAGGATCACCCCTCCACTTT
>13|TRBJ2-7|-|TRBD1|TRBV7-2
CASSLAGTGSMYF
TGTGCCAGCAGCTTAGCCGGGACAGGGAGTATGTACTTC
>15|TRBJ2-7|once|TRBD2|TRBV5-1
CASSLGVAGGHEQYF
TGCGCCAGCAGCTTGGGTGTAGCGGGGGGCCACGAGCAGTACTTC
>15|TRBJ2-5|-|-|TRBV7-2
CASSRFPRGRATQYF
TGTGCCAGCAGCCGATTCCCCCGCGGCAGGGCGACCCAGTACTTC
>13|TRBJ1-2|-|-|TRBV2
CASSERPGNGYTF
TGTGCCAGCAGTGAGCGGCCAGGGAATGGCTACACCTTC
>14|TRBJ1-2|once|TRBD1|TRBV5-6
CASRRQGHNYGYTF
TGTGCCAGCAGAAGACAGGGACATAACTATGGCTACACCTTC
>15|TRBJ2-7|-|TRBD1|TRBV6-6
CASSFDRGASYEQYF
TGTGCCAGCAGTTTCGACAGGGGAGCCTCCTACGAGCAGTACTTC
>14|TRBJ2-7|few|TRBD1|TRBV28
CASSPGTGPYEQYF
TGTGCCAGCAGTCCGGGGACAGGCCCCTACGAGCAGTACTTC
>16|TRBJ2-5|few|TRBD2|TRBV7-2
CASSLGLAGAQETQYF
TGTGCCAGCAGCCTGGGACTAGCGGGGGCCCAAGAGACCCAGTACTTC
>13|TRBJ2-7|once|TRBD2|TRBV29-1
CSVGASGPYEQYF
TGCAGCGTTGGGGCTAGCGGGCCCTACGAGCAGTACTTC
>14|TRBJ1-6|-|TRBD1|TRBV6-1
CASSLTGDNSPLHF
TGTGCCAGCAGTTTAACAGGGGACAATTCACCCCTCCACTTT
>15|TRBJ1-2|-|-|TRBV19
CASSIAFSTGGFYTF
TGTGCCAGTAGTATCGCTTTTTCCACAGGCGGATTCTACACCTTC
>15|TRBJ1-2|-|-|TRBV6-1
CASSEDQGMNYGYTF
TGTGCCAGCAGTGAAGATCAGGGGATGAACTATGGCTACACCTTC
>15|TRBJ2-7|once|TRBD1|TRBV7-7
CASSLRTGGFYEQYF
TGTGCCAGCAGCTTGAGGACAGGGGGCTTCTACGAGCAGTACTTC
>15|TRBJ1-2|-|-|TRBV28
CASSDSRGGIYGYTF
TGTGCCAGCAGTGACTCGAGGGGGGGAATCTATGGCTACACCTTC
>13|TRBJ1-5|-|-|TRBV5-5
CASSLGWDMPQHF
TGTGCCAGCAGCTTGGGGTGGGACATGCCCCAGCATTTT